The entry that follows covers one TCR beta chain sequence. What this receptor recognizes is not known. Base qualities are missing; no much larger clone stands one base away. The source of the sample is a study of blood T cell repertoires in COVID-19 (TCRdb year 2020). For the wider study: Collaborator samples came from the United States, Italy and Spain and covered acute and convalescent phases of COVID-19. Sample metadata almost always included a de-identified subject ID, COVID-19 status, age in years and sex. Deeply sampled blood TCRbeta repertoires from subjects exposed to, actively infected with, or recovered from COVID-19 were included in the dataset. Where available, HLA class I and class II types were taken from metadata supplied by the sample provider and were not determined by assay-based typing. The repertoires were released in a freely available public database meant as a resource for research on the immune response to SARS-CoV-2. The samples were drawn from the first 160 participants of the ongoing ImmuneRACE study and from 1,254 subjects provided by 6 global collaborators. The material from the prospective study consisted of cDNA or gDNA derived from T cells, B-cell-depleted T cells, or PBMCs.

TCRbeta CDR3 regions were amplified from genomic DNA using the immunoSEQ Assay, a bias-controlled multiplex PCR. The paper's data handling went like this. The number of nucleated cells in each sample was estimated from the amplification of reference gene primers within the assay. To quantify the absolute abundance of each unique TCRbeta CDR3 rearrangement, sequence reads were collapsed and filtered. For each sample, productive Simpson clonality was calculated as the square root of Simpson's diversity index over productive rearrangements. The table was pulled from immuneACCESS by TCRdb, which kept in-frame rearrangements only. Such tables lose some clones; where checked, under half of the loss comes from unresolved V genes, and the rest has no known cause. The V and J calls and clone size were taken over from that table, and D and trimming were inferred from the DNA. A total of roughly 120,000 clones appear in this sample, more than 90% of them only once. Over 3.5% of the sample is held by the ten biggest clonotypes.

Summary of the overall study and its limitations: The amount of clinical and demographic metadata varied by source and participant and was provided uncurated.

CDR1 SNHLY and CDR2 FYNNEI are derived from the germline V gene. From V the trimming removes 1 base and from J it removes 8 bases, while the gene matches leave 7 bases of the junction unaccounted for. The CDR3 holds 16 amino acids from the cysteine to the phenylalanine. Kept here is only the CDR3 DNA, which spans 48 bases and is read in frame from base 1. Collaborating institutions collected whole blood in K2EDTA tubes following their own protocols. For TCRbeta analysis, collaborators shipped samples as frozen whole blood, isolated PBMCs, or DNA extracted from either of those sample types. This receptor chain uses TRBV2 and TRBJ2-1, and 11 bases in between align with TRBD2. The TCR comes from a middle-aged man with active COVID-19. Sequencing was performed on peripheral blood. The DNA sequence is as follows: TGTGCCAGCAGTGAAGAGGGACTAGCGGCTGGCTATGAGCAGTTCTTC. This encodes CASSEEGLAAGYEQFF. The reference TRBV2 and TRBJ2-1 proteins fill in what lies around the CDR3, so the full variable domain reads EPEVTQTPSHQVTQMGQEVILRCVPISNHLYFYWYRQILGQKVEFLVSFYNNEISEKSEIFDDQFSVERPDGSNFTLKIRSTKLEDSAMYFCASSEEGLAAGYEQFFGPGTRLTVL.